This T cell receptor beta chain was recorded in a study of blood T cell repertoires in COVID-19. Study-wide background: PBMCs, B-cell-depleted T cells, or T cells provided the cDNA or gDNA that made up the material.

The table came from immunoSEQ multiplex PCR; TCRdb's copy has only in-frame clones and leaves some out. The sample lists roughly 270,000 clones; 85% were seen once. Symptom resolution, clearance, or two negative PCRs marked donors in Cohort 3 as recovered. V shed 3 bases, J shed 5 bases, and the junction held 5 bases outside the gene matches. The CDR3 spans 14 residues. The V gene's germline CDR1 is LGHDT and CDR2 YNNKEL (reference sequence). The V and J genes are TRBV3-1 (or the pseudogene TRBV3-2) and TRBJ2-7; 9 bases are a match to TRBD1. This clonotype was sampled from a woman aged 50 to 65 who had recovered from COVID-19. Sequencing used PBMCs or T cells enriched from blood (not recorded which). CDR3 coding DNA: TGTGCCAGCAGCCACTCGACAGGGGGGAACGAGCAGTACTTC. This encodes CASSHSTGGNEQYF.